The 18 T cell receptor beta chains in this list originate from one sample, sequenced in a study of vaccination effects on CD4 cells after COVID-19. Pools of viral peptides were used by the ViraFEST assay to expand antigen-specific CD4+ T cells ahead of sequencing. Culture proceeded for 10 days, and CD4+ T cells were then isolated. Vaccinated participants had no history of SARS-CoV-2 infection and tested negative for nucleocapsid antibodies. Sequencing used immunoSEQ multiplex PCR; TCRdb keeps in-frame clones, though not all of them. The data contain fewer than 40,000 clones, under 75% of them singletons. No antigens are known for them. Sequenced here: CD4+ T cells from PBMCs cultured with SARS-CoV-2 spike peptides, sampled before COVID-19 vaccination. These receptors originate from a human donor who received a COVID-19 vaccine.

The rearrangement uses TRBV4-1 and TRBJ2-6; D is ambiguous. Per the germline V gene, CDR1 is MGHRA and CDR2 is YSYEKL. V was pared by 1 base and J by 4 bases, with 8 bases between. This CDR3 has 15 residues. The CDR3 protein is CASSQASSGANVLTF. DNA for the CDR3: TGCGCCAGCAGCCAAGCGAGTTCGGGGGCCAACGTCCTGACTTTC.

Regarding this clone: This sample also contains other DNA sequences that code for the same CDR3. The V call is TRBV5-6, the J call TRBJ1-2, with 8 bases identical to TRBD1. Trimming took 0 bases from V and 2 from J; bases not matched to a gene: 0. The germline V gene encodes CDR1 SGHDT and CDR2 YYEEEE. The CDR3 is 14 amino acids. CDR3 coding DNA: TGTGCCAGCAGCTTGGGACAGGGGAACTATGGCTACACCTTC. It is translated as CASSLGQGNYGYTF.

This clone was counted between two and nine times. The V and J genes are TRBV10-3 and TRBJ1-1; D not resolved. The length of the CDR3 is 14 residues. Germline assignment: CDR1 ENHRY and CDR2 SYGVKD. The V gene lost 3 bases and the J gene lost 3 bases, with 11 bases spanning the gap. The CDR3 reads CAISDWIRDTEAFF. CDR3 nucleotide sequence: TGTGCCATCAGTGATTGGATACGGGACACTGAAGCTTTCTTT.

The chain is built from TRBV30 and TRBJ1-3; 8 bases are shared with TRBD1. Losses at the gene ends were 2 bases for V and 8 bases for J; bases not matched to a gene: 11. The CDR3 runs to 15 residues. Germline assignment: CDR1 GTSNPN and CDR2 SVGIG (reference sequence). CDR3 protein: CAWSSGDRTGDTIYF. CDR3 DNA: TGTGCCTGGAGTAGCGGGGACAGGACTGGTGACACCATATATTTT.

The rearrangement joins TRBV29-1 to TRBJ2-7; the match to TRBD2 covers 7 bases. Trimming at V came to 4 bases and at J to 2 bases, leaving 11 bases not matched to a gene. CDR3 length: 15 amino acids. Germline V gene sequence: CDR1 SQVTM, CDR2 ANQGSEA. In nucleotides, the CDR3 is TGCAGCGTTGCGGGGGGTGGGACCCGACCCTACGAGCAGTACTTC. It encodes CSVAGGGTRPYEQYF.

The rearrangement uses TRBV14 and TRBJ1-6; D is unresolved. Trimming removed 1 base at V and 0 bases at J, with 10 bases between. This CDR3 region has 17 residues. Germline V gene lookup returns CDR1 SGHDN and CDR2 FVKESK. CDR3 sequence (DNA): TGTGCCAGCAGCCAAGTGCAGGCGAGCTCCTATAATTCACCCCTCCACTTT. Its protein product is CASSQVQASSYNSPLHF.

This clone was seen at least ten times. The genes are TRBV2 and TRBJ1-1; D call uncertain. Germline assignment: CDR1 SNHLY and CDR2 FYNNEI. CDR3 length: 13 amino acids. V was shortened by 2 bases and J by 1 base, with 5 bases between the two germline ends. CDR3 in DNA: TGTGCCAGCAGTGAACTGGAGAACACTGAAGCTTTCTTT. Translating it yields CASSELENTEAFF.

The chain carries TRBV29-1 and TRBJ2-1; TRBD2 agrees at 15 bases. Germline V gene data show CDR1 as SQVTM and CDR2 as ANQGSEA. The CDR3 contains 17 residues. J gave up 6 bases and V 7 bases, and 13 bases lay outside the gene matches. This CDR3 is CSGGGLAGGLLFNEQFF. The CDR3 DNA reads TGCAGCGGGGGGGGACTAGCGGGGGGCCTACTTTTCAATGAGCAGTTCTTC.

This clone was observed a handful of times. The rearrangement uses TRBV27 and TRBJ1-1; D is undetermined. Germline V lookup: CDR1 MNHEY, CDR2 SMNVEV (reference sequence). The V end was cut by 6 bases, the J end by 2 bases, with 7 bases between. CDR3 length: 12 residues. CDR3 protein: CASRSINTEAFF. The CDR3 nucleotides read TGTGCCAGCAGATCAATCAACACTGAAGCTTTCTTT.

In its sample, this clone was seen a few times. The chain joins TRBV4-2 to TRBJ1-2; 8 bases align to TRBD1. From germline, CDR1 is LGHNA and CDR2 YNFKEQ. The CDR3 contains 16 residues. Losses at the gene ends were 4 bases for V and 4 bases for J; bases not matched to a gene: 11. Here the CDR3 reads CASSLNQGASRYGYTF. The CDR3 DNA reads as TGTGCCAGCAGCCTTAACCAGGGGGCCAGTCGCTATGGCTACACCTTC.

This sequence joins TRBV5-1 and TRBJ2-7; 7 bases map to TRBD1. Germline CDR1 is SGHRS and CDR2 is YFSETQ. This CDR3 is 13 amino acids long. Trimming at V came to 4 bases and at J to 1 base, leaving 2 bases not matched to a gene. CDR3 residues: CASSTGQSYEQYF. DNA for the CDR3: TGCGCCAGCAGCACGGGACAGTCCTACGAGCAGTACTTC. The full variable domain, its missing parts supplied by reference TRBV5-1 and TRBJ2-7, is KAGVTQTPRYLIKTRGQQVTLSCSPISGHRSVSWYQQTPGQGLQFLFEYFSETQRNKGNFPGRFSGRQFSNSRSEMNVSTLELGDSALYLCASSTGQSYEQYFGPGTRLTVT.

The rearrangement links TRBV18 to TRBJ1-5; D call uncertain. There are 15 residues in the CDR3. The germline V and J ends were trimmed by 1 base and 3 bases, with 10 bases remaining between them. Germline V gene sequence: CDR1 KGHSH, CDR2 LQKENI. Here the CDR3 DNA reads TGTGCCAGCTCACCACGGGCCCAACCCAATCAGCCCCAGCATTTT. This translates into CASSPRAQPNQPQHF.

The gene calls are TRBV20-1 and TRBJ2-7; D is possibly TRBD2 (5 bases). Trimming shortened V by 6 bases and J by 7 bases, and 13 bases separated the two germline ends. The CDR3 has 11 amino acids. CDR1 and CDR2 from the germline V gene are DFQATT and SNEGSKA (reference sequence). The CDR3: CSALGRGEQYF. The CDR3 DNA follows: TGCAGTGCCCTGGGTCGGGGTGAGCAGTACTTC.

The CDR3 is CSVRRGGTDTQYF. CDR3 DNA: TGCAGCGTCCGACGGGGGGGCACAGATACGCAGTATTTT. The chain joins TRBV29-1 to TRBJ2-3; 7 nucleotides agree with TRBD2. Germline V gives CDR1 SQVTM, CDR2 ANQGSEA. V gave up 6 bases and J gave up 1 base; unmatched junction bases: 4. This CDR3 comprises 13 residues.

This clone was seen a single time. The V and J genes are TRBV2 and TRBJ2-1; no definite D call. The CDR3 totals 11 residues. Per germline, CDR1 SNHLY and CDR2 FYNNEI. Trimming stripped 4 bases from V and 11 bases from J, with 9 bases between. CDR3 residues: CASSVEPQQFF. The CDR3 region has the DNA TGTGCCAGCAGTGTGGAGCCCCAGCAGTTCTTC.

The chain carries TRBV4-2 and TRBJ2-2; perhaps TRBD2 as D (5 bases). Trimming removed 0 bases from V and 1 base from J, with 9 bases in between. Germline lookup yields CDR1 LGHNA and CDR2 YNFKEQ. The CDR3 covers 16 residues. The CDR3 region is CASSQDSGGNTGELFF. The DNA of the CDR3 is TGTGCCAGCAGCCAAGATTCAGGAGGGAACACCGGGGAGCTGTTTTTT.

The rearrangement joins TRBV20-1 to TRBJ1-2, with a weak D call TRBD1 (6 bases). The V end was cut by 8 bases, the J end by 8 bases, with 12 bases between. The CDR3 covers 10 residues. The germline V gene has CDR1 DFQATT and CDR2 SNEGSKA (reference sequence). The CDR3 nucleotides are TGCAGTCCAACAGGGCAAGGCTACACCTTC. Protein sequence: CSPTGQGYTF.

The chain recombines TRBV7-9 with TRBJ1-1; 8 positions match TRBD1. Losses at the gene ends were 3 bases for V and 1 base for J; bases not matched to a gene: 1. Germline CDR1 reads SEHNR; CDR2 reads FQNEAQ (reference sequence). CDR3 length equals 14 residues. CDR3 in DNA: TGTGCCAGCAGCTTCGGGACAGGGAACACTGAAGCTTTCTTT. It is translated as CASSFGTGNTEAFF.